A single sample is the source of the 8 T cell receptor beta chains below, sequenced in a study of identical twins (dated by TCRdb to the mid-2010s). Preparation of the library involved 5' RACE. Instrument used: Illumina HiSeq 2000. The raw public reads went through TCRdb reprocessing: fastp at Q25, MiXCR clone calling, in-frame beta chains kept. Each entry merges the rows of one CDR3 protein and shows their most common DNA and genes. Present in this sample are around 670,000 distinct CDR3 sequences, roughly 6% of which were seen just once. 1.5% to 2% of the sample is taken by the ten largest. Sequencing used naive T cells sorted from blood. In light of the paper, this sample's cell subset or site label describes: cells isolated with a human naive T-cell isolation kit. Every receptor here comes from a man younger than 35 in good health.

This clonotype was counted between two and nine times. This chain uses TRBV5-1 with TRBJ2-5; 7 positions agree with TRBD2. Germline CDR1 and CDR2: SGHRS and YFSETQ. The CDR3 runs 16 residues. The J segment lost 3 bases and the V segment lost 1 base, leaving 9 bases of the junction unmatched. The CDR3 DNA reads as TGCGCCAGCAGCTTGACCCCCCTAGCGGTGAAAGAGACCCAGTACTTC. This translates into CASSLTPLAVKETQYF.

This clonotype was recorded many times. V gene TRBV20-1 combines with J gene TRBJ1-1; TRBD1 is a possible D gene (5 bases). V lost 2 bases, J lost 5 bases, and 18 bases lay in between. Germline values: CDR1 DFQATT, CDR2 SNEGSKA (reference sequence). The CDR3 covers 15 residues. Written as DNA, the CDR3 is TGCAGTGCTAGACTGGCAGGGCCTTGGAGGACTGAAGCTTTCTTT. Its translation is CSARLAGPWRTEAFF.

CDR3: CAIRVGFSSYEQYF. The CDR3 DNA sequence: TGTGCCATCAGGGTTGGTTTTAGCTCCTACGAGCAGTACTTC. This chain uses TRBV10-3 with TRBJ2-7; D uncertain. The V and J ends lost 6 bases and 0 bases respectively, with 12 bases between them. Germline V gene lookup returns CDR1 ENHRY and CDR2 SYGVKD. The CDR3 spans 14 residues.

In this sample, this clonotype turned up a few times. This sequence joins TRBV12-3 or TRBV12-4 and TRBJ2-3, with D perhaps assigned TRBD1 or TRBD2 (7 bases each). Trimming removed 4 bases from V and 6 bases from J, with 14 bases in between. The length of the CDR3 is 14 residues. The CDR3: CASSSQGGGDTQYF. CDR3 DNA sequence: TGTGCCAGCAGTTCCCAGGGGGGGGGGGATACGCAGTATTTT.

This clonotype showed up many times. The V call is TRBV6-1, the J call TRBJ2-7, with D tentatively TRBD2 (5 bases). Trimming removed 7 bases at V and 5 bases at J, with 12 bases between. Germline CDR1 reads MNHNS; CDR2 reads SASEGT. The CDR3 has 12 amino acids. Here the CDR3 reads CASKRTRNEQYV. In nucleotides, the CDR3 is TGTGCCAGCAAGCGGACCCGAAACGAGCAGTACGTC.

This clonotype appeared many times. V gene TRBV29-1 combines with J gene TRBJ2-5, with D unclear. Germline assignment: CDR1 SQVTM and CDR2 ANQGSEA. Trimming stripped 4 bases from V and 7 bases from J, with 10 bases between. This CDR3 is built from 11 residues. This CDR3 reads CSVAEGVTQYF. In DNA form, the CDR3 reads TGCAGCGTTGCCGAAGGAGTGACCCAGTACTTC.

This clonotype has more than one count but fewer than ten. The CDR3 loop is CASIWDRGSSGNTIYF. As DNA, the CDR3 is TGTGCCAGCATCTGGGACAGGGGATCTTCTGGAAACACCATATATTTT. The rearrangement links TRBV6-1 to TRBJ1-3; 10 bases map to TRBD1. The CDR3 has 16 amino acids. Looked up from germline, CDR1 is MNHNS and CDR2 is SASEGT. Trimming took 7 bases from V and 1 from J; bases not matched to a gene: 7.

This clonotype has a handful of counts. The chain has TRBV5-6 and TRBJ2-2; TRBD1 matches 7 bases. The V and J ends lost 4 bases and 5 bases, in that order; junction bases with no gene match: 5. CDR3 length: 14 amino acids. Germline V lookup: CDR1 SGHDT, CDR2 YYEEEE. CDR3 residues: CASSNYRGTGELFF. CDR3 DNA sequence: TGTGCCAGCAGCAACTACAGGGGAACCGGGGAGCTGTTTTTT.